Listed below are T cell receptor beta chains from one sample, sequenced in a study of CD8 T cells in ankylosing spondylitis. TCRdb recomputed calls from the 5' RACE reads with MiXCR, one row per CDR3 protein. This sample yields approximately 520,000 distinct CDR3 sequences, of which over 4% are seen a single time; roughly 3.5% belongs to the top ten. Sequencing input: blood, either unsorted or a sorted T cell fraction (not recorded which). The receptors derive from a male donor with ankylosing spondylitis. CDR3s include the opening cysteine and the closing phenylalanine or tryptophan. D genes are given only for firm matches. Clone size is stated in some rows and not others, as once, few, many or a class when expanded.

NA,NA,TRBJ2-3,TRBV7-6,TGTGCCAGCAGCTCCTCCGGGGGTTGGGCAGATACGCAGTATTTT,CASSSSGGWADTQYF
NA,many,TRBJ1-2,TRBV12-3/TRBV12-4,TGTGCCAGCACCTCTCCCCCACAACAGGCTAGCTATGGCTACACCTTC,CASTSPPQQASYGYTF
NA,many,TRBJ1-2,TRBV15,TGTGCCACCAGCCGTTTTCGGGACACCGGGGCCTATGGCTACACCTTC,CATSRFRDTGAYGYTF
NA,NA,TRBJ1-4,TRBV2,TGTGCCAGCAGTCGAGGGATACCAACTAATGAAAAACTGTTTTTT,CASSRGIPTNEKLFF
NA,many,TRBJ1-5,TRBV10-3,TGTGCCATCAGTGAGGCCTCCTTCTGGGGCAATCAGCCCCAGCATTTT,CAISEASFWGNQPQHF
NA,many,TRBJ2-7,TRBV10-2,TGCGCCAGCGGAGATAGCGGTTCCTACGAGCAGTACTTC,CASGDSGSYEQYF
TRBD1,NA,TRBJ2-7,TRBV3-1,TGTGCCAGCAGCCAGAGGGGACAGGGCGCCTACGAGCAGTACTTC,CASSQRGQGAYEQYF
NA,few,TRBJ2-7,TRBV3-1,TGTGCCAGCAGCCCGATACCCTCCGAGCAGTACTTC,CASSPIPSEQYF
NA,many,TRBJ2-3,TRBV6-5,TGTGCCAGCAGTTACGGGGCACCAAGGGCAGATACGCAGTATTTT,CASSYGAPRADTQYF
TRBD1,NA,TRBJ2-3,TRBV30,TGTGCCTGGAATTTCAGGGGGCAGAAAGATACGCAGTATTTT,CAWNFRGQKDTQYF
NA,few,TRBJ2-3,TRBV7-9,TGTGCCAGCAGCTTGAGTTTGATAGAGGGAGATACGCAGTATTTT,CASSLSLIEGDTQYF
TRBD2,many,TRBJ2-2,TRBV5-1,TGCGCCAGCAGCCTAGGTGCTAGCGGCACCGGGGAGCTGTTTTTT,CASSLGASGTGELFF
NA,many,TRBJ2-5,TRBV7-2,TGTGCCAGCAGCTTAAGGAAAGAGACCCAGTACTTC,CASSLRKETQYF
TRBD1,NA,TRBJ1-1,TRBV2,TGTGCCAGCAGCGGGACAGGCGGATTCCAAGCTTTCTTT,CASSGTGGFQAFF
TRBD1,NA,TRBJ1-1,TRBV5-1,TGCGCCAGCAGCCGAAGGGGTGGCGACAGGGGCTCTGAAGCTTTCTTT,CASSRRGGDRGSEAFF
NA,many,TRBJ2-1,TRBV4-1,TGCGCCAGCAGCCAAACAGCCGGGACTCCAAGGAATGAGCAGTTCTTC,CASSQTAGTPRNEQFF
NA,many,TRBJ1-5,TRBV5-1,TGCGCCTGCCGGGACGACGTTTCGATGCCCCAGCATTTT,CACRDDVSMPQHF
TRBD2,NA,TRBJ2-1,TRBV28,TGTGCCAGCAGTTTCCCAAGACTAGCGGCGAATGAGCAGTTCTTC,CASSFPRLAANEQFF
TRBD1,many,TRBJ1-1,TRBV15,TGTGCCACCAGCAGGGACAGGGCAAAAGAGAACACTGAAGCTTTCTTT,CATSRDRAKENTEAFF
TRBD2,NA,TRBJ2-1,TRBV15,TGTGCCACCCGACTAGCGGGAGGAGGAGAGCAGTTCTTC,CATRLAGGGEQFF
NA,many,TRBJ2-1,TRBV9,TGTGCCAGCAGTGCCTCAGGGGCCCACAATGAGCAGTTCTTC,CASSASGAHNEQFF
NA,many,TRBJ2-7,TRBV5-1,TGCGCCAGCAGCTTGGATCCTGGGAACGAGCAGTACTTC,CASSLDPGNEQYF
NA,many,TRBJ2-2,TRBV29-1,TGCAGCGTTGGGGGACCGCTGAACACCGGGGAGCTGTTTTTT,CSVGGPLNTGELFF
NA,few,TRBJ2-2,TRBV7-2,TGTGCCAGCAGCTTCAGAGGGGACACCGGGGAGCTGTTTTTT,CASSFRGDTGELFF
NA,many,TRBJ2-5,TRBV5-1,TGCGCCAGCAGCTACGAATATACAGTTGGAGAGACCCAGTACTTC,CASSYEYTVGETQYF
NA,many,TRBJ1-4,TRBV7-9,TGTGCCAGCAGCTTAGGCTCCGGAACACGGGCCGAAAAACTGTTTTTT,CASSLGSGTRAEKLFF
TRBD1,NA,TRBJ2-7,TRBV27,TGTGCCAGCAGTTTATCTGGACAGGGGGTCTACGAGCAGTACTTC,CASSLSGQGVYEQYF
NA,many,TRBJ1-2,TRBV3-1,TGTGCCAGCAGCCAGCAACTAGGGGGAGGCTACACCTTC,CASSQQLGGGYTF
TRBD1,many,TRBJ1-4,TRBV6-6,TGTGCCAGCAGTCAAGGACAGGATGAAAAACTGTTTTTT,CASSQGQDEKLFF
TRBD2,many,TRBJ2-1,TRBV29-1,TGCAGCGTTGCTAGCGGGGAGAGCTCCTACAATGAGCAGTTCTTC,CSVASGESSYNEQFF
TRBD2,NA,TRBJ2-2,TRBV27,TGTGCCAGCAGGGCACTAGCGGGAGGGCCCGGGGAGCTGTTTTTT,CASRALAGGPGELFF
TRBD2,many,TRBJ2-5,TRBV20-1,TGCAGTGCTAGCCCTTGGACTAGACGACAAGAGACCCAGTACTTC,CSASPWTRRQETQYF
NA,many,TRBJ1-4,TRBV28,TGTGCCAGCAGTCCCTCAGGGTTATCCCGCCCGTGGCCCGAAAAACTGTTTTTT,CASSPSGLSRPWPEKLFF
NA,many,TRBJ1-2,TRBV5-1,TGCGCCAGCAGCTCTCGGTCGGGGGCAGCTCGTAACTATGGCTACACCTTC,CASSSRSGAARNYGYTF
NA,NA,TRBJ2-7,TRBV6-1,TGTGCCAGCGGGATGGGACTTTCCTACGAGCAGTACTTC,CASGMGLSYEQYF
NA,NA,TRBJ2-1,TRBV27,TGTGCCAGCAGTCACCCACCTCCAGCTGAGCAGTTCTTC,CASSHPPPAEQFF
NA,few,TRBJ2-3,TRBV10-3,TGTGCCACCCGTACCGGGACATATCGTCCTAGGGCAGATACGCAGTATTTT,CATRTGTYRPRADTQYF
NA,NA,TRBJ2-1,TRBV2,TGTGCCAGCAGAGTCGGGATTGGGGAACGGGATGAGCAGTTCTTC,CASRVGIGERDEQFF